This T cell receptor beta chain derives from a study of control samples from healthy donors and cancer patients (dated by TCRdb to about 2020). The germline V gene (reference sequence) supplies CDR1 LNHDA and CDR2 SQIVND. V loses 2 bases, J loses 5 bases, and the germline ends lie 6 bases apart. Spanning cysteine to phenylalanine, the CDR3 consists of 13 amino acids. Only CDR3 DNA is held: 39 bases, read in frame from base 1. The method was the immunoSEQ multiplex PCR assay. TCRdb re-hosts the immuneACCESS table, in-frame sequences only. Its copies lack some clones; in the studies checked, an unresolved V gene accounts for under half of them, and the cause for the rest is not known. For this sample there are 100,000 to 150,000 clones; 80% to 95% appear just once. Around 6% of the sample belongs to the ten largest clones. With respect to this clone: Its antigen is still unknown. No qualities accompany the bases; no much larger clone lies one base away.

The rearranged chain carries TRBV19 and TRBJ2-2; no D segment can be confidently identified. The TCR sequence derives from a man aged 18 to 35 in good health. The sequenced sample consisted of blood. The CDR3 here reads CASSITITGELFF. The nucleotide sequence is TGTGCCAGTAGTATAACAATTACCGGGGAGCTGTTTTTT. Joined to the reference TRBV19 and TRBJ2-2 proteins, this CDR3 gives the full variable domain: DGGITQSPKYLFRKEGQNVTLSCEQNLNHDAMYWYRQDPGQGLRLIYYSQIVNDFQKGDIAEGYSVSREKKESFPLTVTSAQKNPTAFYLCASSITITGELFFGEGSRLTVL.